This entry describes one T cell receptor (beta chain). This CDR3 comprises 14 residues. Germline V CDR1 and CDR2: LNHDA, SQIVND (reference sequence). V dropped 4 bases and J dropped 2; count of bases not matched to a gene: 0. This entry is derived from a study of blood T cell repertoires in COVID-19. Profiling relied on immunoSEQ multiplex PCR, and the TCRdb table lists in-frame clones only, not all of them. The table has some 290,000 clones, under 95% seen once; the top ten hold about 2.1%. Living in about two dozen US areas, the participants were between about 18 and 90 years of age. What was sequenced was PBMCs or T cells enriched from blood (not recorded which). This clonotype originated in a middle-aged woman with acute COVID-19. V gene TRBV19 combines with J gene TRBJ2-7, with 12 nucleotides matching TRBD2. CDR3 nucleotides: TGTGCCAGTAGTACTAGCGGGAGGGCCTACGAGCAGTACTTC. It specifies CASSTSGRAYEQYF.